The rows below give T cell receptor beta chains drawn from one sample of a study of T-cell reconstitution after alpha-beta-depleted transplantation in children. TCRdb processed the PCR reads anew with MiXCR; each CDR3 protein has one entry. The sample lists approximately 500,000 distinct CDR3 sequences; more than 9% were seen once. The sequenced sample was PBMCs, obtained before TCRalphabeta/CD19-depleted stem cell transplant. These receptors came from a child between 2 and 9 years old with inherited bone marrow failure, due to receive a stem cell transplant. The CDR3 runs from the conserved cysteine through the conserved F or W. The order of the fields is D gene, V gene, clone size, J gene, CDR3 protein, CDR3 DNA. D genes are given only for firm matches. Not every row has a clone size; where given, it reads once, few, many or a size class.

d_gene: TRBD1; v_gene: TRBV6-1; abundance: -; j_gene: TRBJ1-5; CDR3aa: CASSGQGGNHPQHF; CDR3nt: TGTGCCAGCTCCGGACAGGGAGGCAATCATCCCCAGCATTTT
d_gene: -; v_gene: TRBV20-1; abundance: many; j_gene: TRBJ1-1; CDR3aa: CSARTEMNTEAFF; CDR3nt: TGCAGTGCCAGGACAGAAATGAACACTGAAGCTTTCTTT
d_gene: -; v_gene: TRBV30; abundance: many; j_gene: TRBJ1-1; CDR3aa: CAWSEQVEEPEAFF; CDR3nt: TGTGCCTGGAGTGAGCAGGTGGAGGAACCTGAAGCTTTCTTT
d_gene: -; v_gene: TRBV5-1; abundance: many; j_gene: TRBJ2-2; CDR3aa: CASGSSANTGELFF; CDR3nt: TGCGCCAGCGGTAGCAGCGCGAACACCGGGGAGCTGTTTTTT
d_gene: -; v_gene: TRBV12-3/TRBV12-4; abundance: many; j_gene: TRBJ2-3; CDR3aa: CASSFGFTDTQYF; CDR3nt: TGTGCCAGCAGTTTCGGGTTCACAGATACGCAGTATTTT
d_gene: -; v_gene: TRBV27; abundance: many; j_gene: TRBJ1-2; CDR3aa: CAGSGYTF; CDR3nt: TGTGCCGGTTCGGGCTACACCTTC
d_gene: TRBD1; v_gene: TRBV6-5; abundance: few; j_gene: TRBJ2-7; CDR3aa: CAISDRSSYEQYF; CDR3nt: TGTGCCATTTCGGACAGGAGCTCCTACGAGCAGTACTTC
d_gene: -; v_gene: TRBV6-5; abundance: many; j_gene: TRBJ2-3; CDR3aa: CASSYSRGIASNTDTQYF; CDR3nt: TGTGCCAGCAGTTACTCGAGGGGGATAGCGTCTAACACAGATACGCAGTATTTT
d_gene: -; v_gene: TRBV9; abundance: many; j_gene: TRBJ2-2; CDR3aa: CASSAGDHTNTGELFF; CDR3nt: TGTGCCAGCAGCGCTGGGGACCACACGAACACCGGGGAGCTGTTTTTT
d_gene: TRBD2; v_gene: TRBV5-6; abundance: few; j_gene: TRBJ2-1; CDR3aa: CASSLWGGSGGRGDNEQFF; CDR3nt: TGTGCCAGCAGCTTGTGGGGGGGGTCGGGCGGGAGAGGGGACAATGAGCAGTTCTTC
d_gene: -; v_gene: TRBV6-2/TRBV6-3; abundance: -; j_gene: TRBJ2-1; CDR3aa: CASSYSRWEVVSGSYNEQFF; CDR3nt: TGTGCCAGCAGTTACTCGAGGTGGGAGGTGGTCAGCGGGTCCTACAATGAGCAGTTCTTC
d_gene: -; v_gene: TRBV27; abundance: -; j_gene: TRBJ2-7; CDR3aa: CASSLGQGFIHEQYF; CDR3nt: TGTGCCAGCAGTTTAGGCCAGGGGTTTATCCACGAGCAGTACTTC
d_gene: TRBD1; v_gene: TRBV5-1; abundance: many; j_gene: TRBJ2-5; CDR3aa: CASSSGQGQETQYF; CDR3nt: TGTGCCAGCAGCTCGGGACAGGGGCAAGAGACCCAGTACTTC
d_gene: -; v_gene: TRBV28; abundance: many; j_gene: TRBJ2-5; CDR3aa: CASSDLGQETQYF; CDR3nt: TGTGCCAGCAGTGACCTAGGACAAGAGACCCAGTACTTC
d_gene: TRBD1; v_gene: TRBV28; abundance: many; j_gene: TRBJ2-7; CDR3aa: CASSADRLPYEQYF; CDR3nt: TGTGCCAGCAGTGCGGACAGGCTCCCCTACGAGCAGTACTTC
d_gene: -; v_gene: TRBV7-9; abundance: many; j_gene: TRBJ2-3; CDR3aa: CASSLDRTSTDTQYF; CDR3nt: TGTGCCAGCAGCTTAGACAGGACAAGCACAGATACGCAGTATTTT
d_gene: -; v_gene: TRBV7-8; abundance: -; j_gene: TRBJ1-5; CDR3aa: CASSLAEGIYSNQPQHF; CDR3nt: TGTGCCAGCAGCTTAGCCGAGGGGATTTATAGCAATCAGCCCCAGCATTTT
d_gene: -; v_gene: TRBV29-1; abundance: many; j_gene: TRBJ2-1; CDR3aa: CSVFGGLFSYNEQFF; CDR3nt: TGCAGCGTTTTCGGGGGTCTATTCTCCTACAATGAGCAGTTCTTC
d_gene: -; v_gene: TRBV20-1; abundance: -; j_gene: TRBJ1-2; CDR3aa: CSVPSTQGGYTF; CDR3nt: TGCAGTGTCCCTTCGACCCAGGGAGGCTACACCTTC
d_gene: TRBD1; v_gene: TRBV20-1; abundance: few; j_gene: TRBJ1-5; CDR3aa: CSARDWDSSNQPQHF; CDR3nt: TGCAGTGCTAGAGACTGGGACAGTAGCAATCAGCCCCAGCATTTT
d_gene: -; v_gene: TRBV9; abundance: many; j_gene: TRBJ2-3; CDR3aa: CASSVGPTGTDTQYF; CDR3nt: TGTGCCAGCAGCGTAGGACCGACGGGAACGGATACGCAGTATTTT
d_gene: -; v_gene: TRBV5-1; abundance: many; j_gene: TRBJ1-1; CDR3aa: CASSFGGGEAFF; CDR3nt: TGCGCCAGCAGCTTCGGGGGGGGAGAAGCTTTCTTT
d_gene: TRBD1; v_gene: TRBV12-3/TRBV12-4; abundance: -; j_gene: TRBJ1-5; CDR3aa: CASSFIQGGSQMVF; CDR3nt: TGTGCCAGCAGTTTCATCCAGGGGGGGTCGCAAATGGTTTTT
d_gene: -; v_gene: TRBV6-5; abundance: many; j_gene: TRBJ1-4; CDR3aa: CASPYPSGVSTNEKLFF; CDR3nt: TGTGCCAGCCCTTACCCTTCGGGGGTTTCAACTAATGAAAAACTGTTTTTT
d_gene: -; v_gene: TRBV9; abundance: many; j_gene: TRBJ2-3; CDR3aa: CASSGLTDTQYF; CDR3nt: TGTGCCAGCAGCGGACTAACAGATACGCAGTATTTT
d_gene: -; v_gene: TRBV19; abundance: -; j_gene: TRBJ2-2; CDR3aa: CASALEYPGELFF; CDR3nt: TGTGCCAGTGCCCTGGAGTACCCCGGGGAGCTGTTTTTT
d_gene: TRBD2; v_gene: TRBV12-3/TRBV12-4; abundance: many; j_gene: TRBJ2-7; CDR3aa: CASSPPGGPGGQYF; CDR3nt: TGTGCCAGCAGCCCCCCGGGAGGGCCAGGTGGGCAGTACTTC
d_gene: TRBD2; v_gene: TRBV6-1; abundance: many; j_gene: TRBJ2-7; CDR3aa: CASTEAGAHEQYF; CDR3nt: TGTGCCAGCACGGAGGCGGGAGCCCACGAGCAGTACTTC
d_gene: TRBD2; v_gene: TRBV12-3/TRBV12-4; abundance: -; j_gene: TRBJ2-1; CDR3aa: CASRPGLAVNNEQFF; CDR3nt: TGTGCCAGCAGGCCGGGACTAGCGGTTAACAATGAGCAGTTCTTC
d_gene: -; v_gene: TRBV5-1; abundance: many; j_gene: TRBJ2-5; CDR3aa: CASSLSPDQETQYF; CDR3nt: TGCGCCAGCAGCTTATCCCCGGACCAAGAGACCCAGTACTTC
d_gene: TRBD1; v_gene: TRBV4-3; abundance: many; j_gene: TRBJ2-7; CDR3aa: CASSRESRTGRSEQYF; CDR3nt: TGCGCCAGCAGCCGGGAATCCCGGACAGGACGGTCCGAGCAGTACTTC
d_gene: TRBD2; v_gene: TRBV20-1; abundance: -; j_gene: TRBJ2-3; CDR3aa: CSARTSNTDTQYF; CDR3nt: TGCAGTGCTAGGACTAGCAACACAGATACGCAGTATTTT